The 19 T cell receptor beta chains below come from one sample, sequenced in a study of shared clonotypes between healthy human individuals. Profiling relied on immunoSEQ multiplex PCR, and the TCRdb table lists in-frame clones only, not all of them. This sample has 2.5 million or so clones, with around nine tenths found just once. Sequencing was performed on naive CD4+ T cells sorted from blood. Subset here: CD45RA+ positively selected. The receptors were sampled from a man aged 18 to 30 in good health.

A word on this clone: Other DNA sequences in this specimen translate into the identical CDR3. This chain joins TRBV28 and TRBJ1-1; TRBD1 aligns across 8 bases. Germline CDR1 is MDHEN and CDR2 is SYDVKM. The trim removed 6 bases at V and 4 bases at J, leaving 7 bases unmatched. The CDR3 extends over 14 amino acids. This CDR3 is CASSPGQGGTEAFF. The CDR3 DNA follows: TGTGCCAGCAGCCCAGGACAGGGAGGCACTGAAGCTTTCTTT.

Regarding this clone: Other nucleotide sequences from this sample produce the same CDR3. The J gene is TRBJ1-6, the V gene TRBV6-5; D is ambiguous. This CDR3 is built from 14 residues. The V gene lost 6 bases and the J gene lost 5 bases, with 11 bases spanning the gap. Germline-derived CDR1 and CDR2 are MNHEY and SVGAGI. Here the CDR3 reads CASSRGRDNSPLHF. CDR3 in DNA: TGTGCCAGCAGCCGAGGCAGAGATAATTCACCCCTCCACTTT.

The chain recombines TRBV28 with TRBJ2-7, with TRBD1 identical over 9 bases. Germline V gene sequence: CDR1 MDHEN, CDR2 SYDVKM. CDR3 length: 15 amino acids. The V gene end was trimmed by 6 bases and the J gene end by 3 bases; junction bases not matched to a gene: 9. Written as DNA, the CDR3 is TGTGCCAGCAGCCTCCGGTACAGGGGGCACTACGAGCAGTACTTC. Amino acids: CASSLRYRGHYEQYF.

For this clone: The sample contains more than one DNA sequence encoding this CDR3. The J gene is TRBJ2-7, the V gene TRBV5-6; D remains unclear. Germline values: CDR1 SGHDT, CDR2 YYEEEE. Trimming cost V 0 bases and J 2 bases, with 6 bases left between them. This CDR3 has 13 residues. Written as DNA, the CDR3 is TGTGCCAGCAGCTTGGTGGGCCCCTACGAGCAGTACTTC. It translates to CASSLVGPYEQYF.

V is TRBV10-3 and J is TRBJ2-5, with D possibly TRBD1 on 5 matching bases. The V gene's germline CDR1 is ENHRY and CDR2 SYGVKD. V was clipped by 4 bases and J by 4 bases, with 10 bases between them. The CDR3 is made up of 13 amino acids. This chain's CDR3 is CAISAGNGETQYF. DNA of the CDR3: TGTGCCATCAGTGCAGGGAACGGAGAGACCCAGTACTTC.

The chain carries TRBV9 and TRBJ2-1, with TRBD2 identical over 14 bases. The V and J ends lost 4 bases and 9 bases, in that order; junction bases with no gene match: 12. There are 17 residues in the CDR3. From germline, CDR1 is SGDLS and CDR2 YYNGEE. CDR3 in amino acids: CASSLEVGTSGRGEQFF. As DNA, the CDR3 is TGTGCCAGCAGCCTCGAAGTAGGGACTAGCGGGAGAGGTGAGCAGTTCTTC. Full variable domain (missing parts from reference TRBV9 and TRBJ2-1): DSGVTQTPKHLITATGQRVTLRCSPRSGDLSVYWYQQSLDQGLQFLIQYYNGEERAKGNILERFSAQQFPDLHSELNLSSLELGDSALYFCASSLEVGTSGRGEQFFGPGTRLTVL.

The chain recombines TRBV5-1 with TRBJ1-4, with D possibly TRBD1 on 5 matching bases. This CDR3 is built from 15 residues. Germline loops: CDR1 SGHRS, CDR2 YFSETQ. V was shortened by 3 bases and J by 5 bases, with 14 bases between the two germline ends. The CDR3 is CASSSLAGRNEKLFF. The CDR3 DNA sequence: TGCGCCAGCAGCTCCTTGGCAGGGAGGAATGAAAAACTGTTTTTT.

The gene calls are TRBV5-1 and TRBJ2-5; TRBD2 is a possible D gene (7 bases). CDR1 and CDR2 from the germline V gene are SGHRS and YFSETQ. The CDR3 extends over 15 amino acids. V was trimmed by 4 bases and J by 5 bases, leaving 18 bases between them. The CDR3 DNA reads TGCGCCAGCAGCCCCTCAAGAGGGGGGGCGGAGACCCAGTACTTC. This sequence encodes CASSPSRGGAETQYF.

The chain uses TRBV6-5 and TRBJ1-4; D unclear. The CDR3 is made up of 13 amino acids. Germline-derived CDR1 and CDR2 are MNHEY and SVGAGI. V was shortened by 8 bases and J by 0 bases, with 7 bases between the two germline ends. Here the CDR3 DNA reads TGTGCCAGCTCGGGGACAACTAATGAAAAACTGTTTTTT. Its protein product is CASSGTTNEKLFF.

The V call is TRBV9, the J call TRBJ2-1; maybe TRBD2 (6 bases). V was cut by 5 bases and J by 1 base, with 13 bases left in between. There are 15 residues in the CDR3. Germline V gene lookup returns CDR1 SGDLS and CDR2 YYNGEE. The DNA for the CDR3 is TGTGCCAGCAGTCAAGACGGGGGATCCTACAATGAGCAGTTCTTC. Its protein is CASSQDGGSYNEQFF.

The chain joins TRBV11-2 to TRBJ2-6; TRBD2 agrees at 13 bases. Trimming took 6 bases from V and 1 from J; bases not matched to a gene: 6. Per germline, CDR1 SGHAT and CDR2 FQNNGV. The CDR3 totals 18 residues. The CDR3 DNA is TGTGCCAGCAGGGGACTAGCGGGACTTAGTTCTGGGGCCAACGTCCTGACTTTC. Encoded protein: CASRGLAGLSSGANVLTF.

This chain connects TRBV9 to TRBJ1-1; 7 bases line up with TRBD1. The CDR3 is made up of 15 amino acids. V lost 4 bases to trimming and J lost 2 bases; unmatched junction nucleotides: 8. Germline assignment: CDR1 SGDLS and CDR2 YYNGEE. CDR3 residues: CASSPPGTVNTEAFF. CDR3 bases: TGTGCCAGCAGCCCTCCTGGGACAGTTAACACTGAAGCTTTCTTT.

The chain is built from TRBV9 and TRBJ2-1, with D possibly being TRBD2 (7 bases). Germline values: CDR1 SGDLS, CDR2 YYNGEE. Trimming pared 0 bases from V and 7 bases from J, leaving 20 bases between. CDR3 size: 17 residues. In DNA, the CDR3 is TGTGCCAGCAGCGTAGGGAGTTGGCAGGGGAGGGAGAATGAGCAGTTCTTC. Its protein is CASSVGSWQGRENEQFF.

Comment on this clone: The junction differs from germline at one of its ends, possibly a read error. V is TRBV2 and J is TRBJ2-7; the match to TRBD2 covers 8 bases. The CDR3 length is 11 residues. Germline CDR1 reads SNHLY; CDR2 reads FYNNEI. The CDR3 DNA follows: TGTGCCAGCAGTTCTTGGACTAGCTCGCTCTTC. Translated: CASSSWTSSLF.

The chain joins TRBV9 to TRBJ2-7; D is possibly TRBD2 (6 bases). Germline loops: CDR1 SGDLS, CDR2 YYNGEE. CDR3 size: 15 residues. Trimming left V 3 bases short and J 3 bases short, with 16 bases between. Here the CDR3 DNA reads TGTGCCAGCAGCGCCTCGGGACTGATTTTCTACGAGCAGTACTTC. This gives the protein CASSASGLIFYEQYF.

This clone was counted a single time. DNA for the CDR3: TGTGCCAGCAGCAGCCCCCACAGGGGGAACACTGAAGCTTTCTTT. This codes for CASSSPHRGNTEAFF. The V and J genes are TRBV28 and TRBJ1-1, with 7 bases identical to TRBD1. The J segment lost 1 base and the V segment lost 6 bases, leaving 8 bases of the junction unmatched. This CDR3 has 15 amino acids. CDR1 and CDR2 (germline): MDHEN, SYDVKM.

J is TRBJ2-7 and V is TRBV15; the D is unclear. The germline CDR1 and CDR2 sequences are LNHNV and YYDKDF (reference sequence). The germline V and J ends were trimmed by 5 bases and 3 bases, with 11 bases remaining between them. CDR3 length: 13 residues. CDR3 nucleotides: TGTGCCACCAGCGCAGGCATCCTCTACGAGCAGTACTTC. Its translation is CATSAGILYEQYF.

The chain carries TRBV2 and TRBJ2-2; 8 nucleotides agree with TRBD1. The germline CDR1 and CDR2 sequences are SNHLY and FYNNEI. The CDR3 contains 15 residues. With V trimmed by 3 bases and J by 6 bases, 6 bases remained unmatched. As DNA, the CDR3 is TGTGCCAGCAGTGATTGGACAGGGCCCGCCGGGGAGCTGTTTTTT. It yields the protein CASSDWTGPAGELFF.

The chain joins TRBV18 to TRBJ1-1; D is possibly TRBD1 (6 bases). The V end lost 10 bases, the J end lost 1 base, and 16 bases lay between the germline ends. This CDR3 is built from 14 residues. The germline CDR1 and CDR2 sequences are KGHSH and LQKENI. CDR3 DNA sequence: TGTGCCACCACCCCGGGGGCGGGGAACACTGAAGCTTTCTTT. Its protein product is CATTPGAGNTEAFF.